The next 17 T cell receptor beta chains were all read from a single sample in a study of a mutant IDH1 vaccine in newly diagnosed glioma. The time point denotes: week 5, during vaccination. Doses consisted of 300 ug of mutant IDH1 20-mer peptide each, paired with topical imiquimod. These TCRs' antigens remain unknown. Clones were read by immunoSEQ multiplex PCR, and TCRdb kept only the in-frame ones, dropping some. The table lists 45,000 to 60,000 clones, over 75% of them singletons. Sequencing used PBMCs, obtained from a glioma patient whose treatment included an IDH1 peptide vaccine. All receptors derive from a man in his forties or fifties with glioma.

The rearrangement joins TRBV5-1 to TRBJ1-1, with D possibly being TRBD1 (5 bases). CDR1 is SGHRS and CDR2 is YFSETQ in the germline V gene. The V end was cut by 0 bases, the J end by 4 bases, with 7 bases between. The CDR3 is 13 residues long. CDR3 amino acids: CASSLVRGTEAFF. The CDR3 DNA reads as TGCGCCAGCAGCTTGGTGAGGGGCACTGAAGCTTTCTTT. The full variable domain, rest sourced from reference TRBV5-1 and TRBJ1-1, is KAGVTQTPRYLIKTRGQQVTLSCSPISGHRSVSWYQQTPGQGLQFLFEYFSETQRNKGNFPGRFSGRQFSNSRSEMNVSTLELGDSALYLCASSLVRGTEAFFGQGTRLTVV.

The chain couples TRBV6-1 to TRBJ2-2, with D uncertain. Trimming left V 7 bases short and J 5 bases short, with 11 bases between. The CDR3 spans 13 residues. CDR1 and CDR2 from the germline V gene are MNHNS and SASEGT. The CDR3 loop is CASMWVLTGELFF. The CDR3, as DNA: TGTGCCAGCATGTGGGTGCTGACCGGGGAGCTGTTTTTT.

The chain links TRBV11-2 to TRBJ2-2, with a possible D match to TRBD1 (5 bases). The germline CDR1 and CDR2 sequences are SGHAT and FQNNGV. The ends were cut back, 7 bases at V and 1 base at J, with 7 bases in the middle. This CDR3 comprises 13 residues. The CDR3 bases are TGTGCCAGCACCGGACAGAACACCGGGGAGCTGTTTTTT. This codes for CASTGQNTGELFF.

This rearrangement joins TRBV6-1 to TRBJ2-7; D possibly corresponds to TRBD1 (6 bases). Trimming stripped 8 bases from V and 1 base from J, with 12 bases between. Germline loops: CDR1 MNHNS, CDR2 SASEGT. The CDR3 contains 13 residues. CDR3 in amino acids: CASQAGASYEQYF. CDR3 in DNA: TGTGCCAGCCAGGCAGGGGCTTCCTACGAGCAGTACTTC.

The CDR3 coding sequence is TGTGCCAGCAGTTTCGGGGGGGCCGGGGGTGAGCAGTTCTTC. Its translation: CASSFGGAGGEQFF. The V and J genes are TRBV27 and TRBJ2-1, with 8 bases aligning to TRBD2. The ends lost 3 bases at V and 9 bases at J; junction bases unmatched: 7. The CDR3 consists of 14 residues. CDR1 is MNHEY and CDR2 is SMNVEV in the germline V gene (reference sequence).

The chain couples TRBV15 to TRBJ1-2, with a weak D call TRBD1 (6 bases). The CDR3 runs to 15 residues. The germline V gene has CDR1 LNHNV and CDR2 YYDKDF (reference sequence). With 2 bases removed from V and 4 bases from J, the gap between germline ends came to 14 bases. The CDR3, as DNA: TGTGCCACCAGCAGAACACGGGACACAGGCTATGGCTACACCTTC. Residues: CATSRTRDTGYGYTF.

The chain combines TRBV2 with TRBJ2-3; 8 bases agree with TRBD1. This CDR3 contains 15 residues. Losses at the gene ends were 6 bases for V and 3 bases for J; bases not matched to a gene: 8. Germline V lookup: CDR1 SNHLY, CDR2 FYNNEI. CDR3 DNA: TGTGCCAGCAGCGTGGCAGGGGGCGCGACAGATACGCAGTATTTT. It is translated as CASSVAGGATDTQYF.

The genes are TRBV5-1 and TRBJ1-4; 7 bases line up with TRBD1. Trimming removed 2 bases from V and 8 bases from J; junction bases left unmatched: 6. Germline values: CDR1 SGHRS, CDR2 YFSETQ. This CDR3 contains 14 residues. The CDR3 coding sequence is TGCGCCAGCAGCTTAACAGGGGTAGGGGAAAAACTGTTTTTT. Residues: CASSLTGVGEKLFF.

This clone occurred a few times. The chain is built from TRBV11-3 and TRBJ2-7; D unclear. From germline, CDR1 is SGHNT and CDR2 YENEEA. The CDR3 has 13 residues. The ends were cut back, 3 bases at V and 7 bases at J, with 13 bases in the middle. The CDR3 is CASSLGGKKEQYF. The CDR3 DNA reads as TGTGCCAGCAGCTTGGGCGGCAAAAAGGAGCAGTACTTC.

This clone was detected a few times. V gene TRBV7-8 combines with J gene TRBJ2-3; the D call may be TRBD1 or TRBD2 (5 bases each). CDR1 and CDR2 (germline): SGHVS, FQNEAQ. This CDR3 has 16 amino acids. V was pared by 1 base and J by 6 bases, with 17 bases between. CDR3 coding DNA: TGTGCCAGCAGCTTAGATACAGGACTGGGCTTCGATACGCAGTATTTT. As protein: CASSLDTGLGFDTQYF.

The V call is TRBV14, the J call TRBJ2-1, with D uncertain. Trimming removed 4 bases from V and 9 bases from J, with 16 bases in between. CDR1 and CDR2 from the germline V gene are SGHDN and FVKESK. CDR3 length: 14 residues. CDR3 DNA sequence: TGTGCCAGCAGCCCAGTAGGGTCCCGTGGTGAGCAGTTCTTC. Protein sequence: CASSPVGSRGEQFF.

CDR3 sequence reads: CASAGLAGGVEQYF. CDR3 bases: TGTGCCAGCGCTGGACTAGCGGGGGGCGTAGAGCAGTACTTC. The chain combines TRBV6-6 with TRBJ2-7, with 14 bases aligning to TRBD2. Germline lookup yields CDR1 MNHNY and CDR2 SVGAGI (reference sequence). The CDR3 length is 14 residues. V was clipped by 8 bases and J by 7 bases; unmatched bases: 7.

This clone turned up a few times. The rearrangement uses TRBV7-3 and TRBJ2-2; the match to TRBD1 covers 9 bases. The CDR3 is made up of 15 amino acids. The trim removed 6 bases at V and 2 bases at J, leaving 4 bases unmatched. Germline assignment: CDR1 SGHTA and CDR2 FQGTGA. CDR3 nucleotide sequence: TGTGCCAGCAGGGAAACAGGGGGCAACACCGGGGAGCTGTTTTTT. Translated: CASRETGGNTGELFF. Based on the CDR3 plus reference TRBV7-3 and TRBJ2-2, the full variable domain is GAGVSQTPSNKVTEKGKYVELRCDPISGHTALYWYRQSLGQGPEFLIYFQGTGAADDSGLPNDRFFAVRPEGSVSTLKIQRTERGDSAVYLCASRETGGNTGELFFGEGSRLTVL.

The V call is TRBV29-1, the J call TRBJ1-1; D is ambiguous. V lost 4 bases to trimming and J lost 0 bases, with 6 bases between them. The CDR3 spans 12 residues. Germline CDR1 and CDR2: SQVTM and ANQGSEA. The CDR3 bases are TGCAGCGTTGTACACGTGAACACTGAAGCTTTCTTT. It yields the protein CSVVHVNTEAFF. The full variable domain, completed using reference TRBV29-1 and TRBJ1-1, is SAVISQKPSRDICQRGTSLTIQCQVDSQVTMMFWYRQQPGQSLTLIATANQGSEATYESGFVIDKFPISRPNLTFSTLTVSNMSPEDSSIYLCSVVHVNTEAFFGQGTRLTVV.

The chain uses TRBV29-1 and TRBJ2-1; 8 positions match TRBD1. Germline V gives CDR1 SQVTM, CDR2 ANQGSEA. J gave up 5 bases and V 2 bases, and 5 bases lay outside the gene matches. The CDR3 runs 14 residues. The CDR3 DNA sequence: TGCAGCGTTGAACCGCAGGGGGCGAACAATGAGCAGTTCTTC. It specifies CSVEPQGANNEQFF.

This chain joins TRBV7-9 and TRBJ2-5, with D unclear. CDR1 is SEHNR and CDR2 is FQNEAQ in the germline V gene (reference sequence). This CDR3 is built from 15 residues. The V and J ends lost 5 bases and 1 base respectively, with 14 bases between them. CDR3 amino acids: CASSLPQTRQETQYF. CDR3 in DNA: TGTGCCAGCAGCCTTCCTCAGACTCGCCAAGAGACCCAGTACTTC.

The chain uses TRBV6-6 and TRBJ2-1; 10 bases fit TRBD2. With V trimmed by 5 bases and J by 4 bases, 5 bases remained unmatched. There are 15 residues in the CDR3. Germline CDR1 and CDR2: MNHNY and SVGAGI (reference sequence). The DNA for the CDR3 is TGTGCCAGCAGTGGGAGCGGGGGGGCGTACAATGAGCAGTTCTTC. Amino acid sequence: CASSGSGGAYNEQFF.